This TCR beta chain is from a study of T-cell memory formation after mild COVID-19. Study summary: TCR clusters were mostly confined to one donor each. Study observations and caveats: Within pre-infection memory, some responding clones were found, suggesting cross-reactive memory joined.

This CDR3 is 13 amino acids long. The germline V gene has CDR1 LGHDT and CDR2 YNNKEL (reference sequence). With 3 bases clipped from V and 8 bases from J, the junction kept 5 bases outside the gene matches. Researchers used 5'RACE with constant-segment primers to make TCR alpha and TCR beta cDNA libraries that carry sample barcodes and UMIs. One entry per CDR3 protein results from TCRdb running MiXCR on the 5' RACE reads. The sample holds 250,000 to 300,000 distinct CDR3 sequences, around 15% seen once. A note on this clonotype: The antigen is undetermined.

Sample: PBMCs or a T cell subset sorted from them (not recorded which). The source is a man aged 18 to 30 who had mild COVID-19 (a few samples of this study predate the infection). Cell type and time point are not known. V and J are TRBV3-1 and TRBJ1-2; the match to TRBD1 covers 8 bases. The CDR3 sequence is CASSQDRERGYTF. The DNA for the CDR3 is TGTGCCAGCAGCCAGGACAGGGAGAGAGGCTACACCTTC.